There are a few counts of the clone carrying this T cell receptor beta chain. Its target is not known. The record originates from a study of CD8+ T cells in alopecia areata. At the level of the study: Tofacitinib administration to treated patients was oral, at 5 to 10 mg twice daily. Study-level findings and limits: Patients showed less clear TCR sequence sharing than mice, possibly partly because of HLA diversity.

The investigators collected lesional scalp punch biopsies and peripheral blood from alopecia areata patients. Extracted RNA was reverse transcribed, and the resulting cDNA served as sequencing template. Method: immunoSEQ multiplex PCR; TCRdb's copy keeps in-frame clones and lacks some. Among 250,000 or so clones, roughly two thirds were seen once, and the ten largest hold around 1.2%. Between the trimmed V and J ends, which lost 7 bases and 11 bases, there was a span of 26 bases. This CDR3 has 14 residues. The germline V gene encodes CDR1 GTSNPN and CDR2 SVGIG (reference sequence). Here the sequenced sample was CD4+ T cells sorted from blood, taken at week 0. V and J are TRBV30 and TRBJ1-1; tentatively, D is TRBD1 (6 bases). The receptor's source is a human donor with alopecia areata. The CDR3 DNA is TGTGCCTCGTCGGCAGGGACATTTCCCCGTGGGGCTTTCTTT. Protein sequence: CASSAGTFPRGAFF.